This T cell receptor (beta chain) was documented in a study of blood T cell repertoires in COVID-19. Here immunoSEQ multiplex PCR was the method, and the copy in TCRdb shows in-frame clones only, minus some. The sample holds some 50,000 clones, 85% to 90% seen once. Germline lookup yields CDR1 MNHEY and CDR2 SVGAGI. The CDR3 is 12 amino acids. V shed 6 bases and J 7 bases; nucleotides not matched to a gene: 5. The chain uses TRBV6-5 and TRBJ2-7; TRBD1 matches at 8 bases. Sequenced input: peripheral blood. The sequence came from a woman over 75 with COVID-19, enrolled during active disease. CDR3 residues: CASSSRTGEQYF. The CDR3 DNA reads TGTGCCAGCAGCTCTCGGACAGGGGAGCAGTACTTC.